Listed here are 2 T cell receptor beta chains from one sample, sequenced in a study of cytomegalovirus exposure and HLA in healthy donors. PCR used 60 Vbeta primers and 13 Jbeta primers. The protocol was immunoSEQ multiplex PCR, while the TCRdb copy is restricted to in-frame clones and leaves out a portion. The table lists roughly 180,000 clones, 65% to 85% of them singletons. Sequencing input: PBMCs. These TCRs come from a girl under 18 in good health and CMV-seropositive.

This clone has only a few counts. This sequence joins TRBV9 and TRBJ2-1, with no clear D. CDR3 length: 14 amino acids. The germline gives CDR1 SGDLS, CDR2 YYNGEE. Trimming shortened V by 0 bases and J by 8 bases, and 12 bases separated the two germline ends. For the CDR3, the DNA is TGTGCCAGCAGCGTAGAAGCCCGGTTGGATGAGCAGTTCTTC. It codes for CASSVEARLDEQFF.

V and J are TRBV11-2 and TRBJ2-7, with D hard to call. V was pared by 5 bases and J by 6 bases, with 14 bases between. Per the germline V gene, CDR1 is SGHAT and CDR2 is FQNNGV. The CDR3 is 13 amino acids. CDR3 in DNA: TGTGCCAGCAGCCCCTTAAGAGTTCGCGAGCAGTACTTC. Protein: CASSPLRVREQYF.